A selection of T cell receptor beta chains follows, all from one sample in a study of read filtering for tumor transcriptome and immune sequencing. One entry per CDR3 protein results from TCRdb running MiXCR on the reads. The table lists roughly 90,000 distinct CDR3 sequences, around a fifth of them singletons. The sample comprised a population of CD138-negative cells sorted from bone marrow. The origin of the receptors is a donor at least 40 years old with multiple myeloma. Both conserved end residues are part of each CDR3. Fields, in order: D gene, V gene, clone size, J gene, CDR3 length, CDR3 protein, CDR3 DNA. The D gene is left open where the match is weak. Size tells how often a clone was seen (once, few, many) or the class of an expanded clone, and some rows leave it out.

d_call: .
v_call: TRBV12-3/TRBV12-4
clone_size: many
j_call: TRBJ2-3
cdr3_length: 12
cdr3_aa: CASSLLGDTQYF
cdr3_nt: TGTGCCAGCAGTTTACTTGGAGATACGCAGTATTTT

d_call: .
v_call: TRBV12-3/TRBV12-4
clone_size: many
j_call: TRBJ2-2
cdr3_length: 13
cdr3_aa: CAISTENTGELFF
cdr3_nt: TGTGCCATTTCGACTGAGAACACCGGGGAGCTGTTTTTT

d_call: TRBD2
v_call: TRBV5-4
clone_size: many
j_call: TRBJ2-1
cdr3_length: 15
cdr3_aa: CASSLERGGHNEQFF
cdr3_nt: TGTGCCAGCAGCTTGGAGCGGGGGGGACACAATGAGCAGTTCTTC

d_call: .
v_call: TRBV10-3
clone_size: few
j_call: TRBJ2-7
cdr3_length: 12
cdr3_aa: CAISEHGSEQYF
cdr3_nt: TGTGCCATCAGTGAGCATGGGTCGGAGCAGTACTTC

d_call: .
v_call: TRBV15
clone_size: many
j_call: TRBJ1-1
cdr3_length: 14
cdr3_aa: CATSRGLRGSEAFF
cdr3_nt: TGTGCCACCAGCAGAGGTCTTAGGGGGTCTGAAGCTTTCTTT

d_call: .
v_call: TRBV7-3
clone_size: many
j_call: TRBJ1-6
cdr3_length: 12
cdr3_aa: CASSGNNSPLHF
cdr3_nt: TGTGCCAGCAGCGGAAATAATTCACCCCTCCACTTT

d_call: .
v_call: TRBV20-1
clone_size: many
j_call: TRBJ2-5
cdr3_length: 14
cdr3_aa: CSASQNTLWGAQYF
cdr3_nt: TGCAGTGCTAGCCAGAACACCCTCTGGGGGGCCCAGTACTTC

d_call: .
v_call: TRBV29-1
clone_size: many
j_call: TRBJ2-3
cdr3_length: 8
cdr3_aa: CSADEQYF
cdr3_nt: TGCAGCGCCGATGAGCAGTATTTT

d_call: TRBD1
v_call: TRBV14
clone_size: few
j_call: TRBJ1-1
cdr3_length: 13
cdr3_aa: CASSQGQGIEAFF
cdr3_nt: TGTGCCAGCAGCCAAGGACAGGGCATTGAAGCTTTCTTT

d_call: .
v_call: TRBV11-2
clone_size: many
j_call: TRBJ1-1
cdr3_length: 14
cdr3_aa: CASSLERWGGEAFF
cdr3_nt: TGTGCCAGCAGCTTAGAGCGGTGGGGGGGTGAAGCTTTCTTT

d_call: .
v_call: TRBV7-9
clone_size: many
j_call: TRBJ2-3
cdr3_length: 12
cdr3_aa: CASSLAEDTQYF
cdr3_nt: TGTGCCAGCAGCTTAGCAGAAGATACGCAGTATTTT

d_call: .
v_call: TRBV3-1
clone_size: many
j_call: TRBJ2-7
cdr3_length: 15
cdr3_aa: CASSQAAGSSYEQYF
cdr3_nt: TGTGCCAGCAGCCAGGCGGCAGGGAGCTCCTACGAGCAGTACTTC

d_call: .
v_call: TRBV4-1
clone_size: many
j_call: TRBJ2-3
cdr3_length: 15
cdr3_aa: CASSQVLAVLDTQYF
cdr3_nt: TGCGCCAGCAGCCAAGTATTAGCGGTACTAGATACGCAGTATTTT

d_call: .
v_call: TRBV5-1
clone_size: many
j_call: TRBJ2-1
cdr3_length: 15
cdr3_aa: CASSLVAGRDSEQFF
cdr3_nt: TGCGCCAGCAGCTTGGTGGCAGGGCGGGACAGTGAGCAGTTCTTC

d_call: .
v_call: TRBV6-6
clone_size: .
j_call: TRBJ1-5
cdr3_length: 15
cdr3_aa: CASSRDASGNQPQHF
cdr3_nt: TGTGCCAGCAGCCGGGACGCCTCCGGCAATCAGCCCCAGCATTTT

d_call: .
v_call: TRBV30
clone_size: many
j_call: TRBJ1-5
cdr3_length: 13
cdr3_aa: CAWSFGSNQPQHF
cdr3_nt: TGTGCCTGGAGTTTTGGGAGCAATCAGCCCCAGCATTTT

d_call: .
v_call: TRBV6-1
clone_size: many
j_call: TRBJ2-3
cdr3_length: 11
cdr3_aa: CASGGLNPQYF
cdr3_nt: TGTGCCAGCGGAGGGCTCAATCCTCAGTATTTT

d_call: .
v_call: TRBV13
clone_size: many
j_call: TRBJ2-1
cdr3_length: 12
cdr3_aa: CASSPHSNEQFF
cdr3_nt: TGTGCCAGCAGCCCCCACAGCAATGAGCAGTTCTTC

d_call: TRBD2
v_call: TRBV5-1
clone_size: many
j_call: TRBJ2-1
cdr3_length: 15
cdr3_aa: CASSLTSGADNEQFF
cdr3_nt: TGCGCCAGCAGCTTGACTAGCGGGGCCGACAATGAGCAGTTCTTC

d_call: .
v_call: TRBV12-3/TRBV12-4
clone_size: .
j_call: TRBJ1-5
cdr3_length: 14
cdr3_aa: CASSLLGSNQPQHF
cdr3_nt: TGTGCCAGCAGTTTACTGGGAAGCAATCAGCCCCAGCATTTT

d_call: .
v_call: TRBV6-5
clone_size: .
j_call: TRBJ1-4
cdr3_length: 12
cdr3_aa: CASSKQGEKLFF
cdr3_nt: TGTGCCAGCAGTAAACAGGGTGAAAAACTGTTTTTT

d_call: .
v_call: TRBV5-1
clone_size: .
j_call: TRBJ1-2
cdr3_length: 14
cdr3_aa: CASSLSGGERGYTF
cdr3_nt: TGCGCCAGCAGCTTGAGTGGGGGAGAACGAGGCTACACCTTC

d_call: .
v_call: TRBV10-3
clone_size: many
j_call: TRBJ2-5
cdr3_length: 12
cdr3_aa: CAIGGGWETQYF
cdr3_nt: TGTGCCATTGGAGGGGGCTGGGAGACCCAGTACTTC

d_call: .
v_call: TRBV19
clone_size: many
j_call: TRBJ1-1
cdr3_length: 16
cdr3_aa: CASSLVGVGVNTEAFF
cdr3_nt: TGTGCCAGTAGTCTGGTGGGGGTCGGAGTGAACACTGAAGCTTTCTTT

d_call: .
v_call: TRBV4-1
clone_size: few
j_call: TRBJ1-5
cdr3_length: 15
cdr3_aa: CASSQAGQGNQPQHF
cdr3_nt: TGCGCCAGCAGCCAAGCGGGGCAGGGCAATCAGCCCCAGCATTTT

d_call: .
v_call: TRBV5-5
clone_size: few
j_call: TRBJ1-3
cdr3_length: 15
cdr3_aa: CASSLTAASGNTIYF
cdr3_nt: TGTGCCAGCAGCTTGACGGCCGCCTCTGGAAACACCATATATTTT

d_call: .
v_call: TRBV7-2
clone_size: many
j_call: TRBJ2-3
cdr3_length: 14
cdr3_aa: CASRTGLNTDTQYF
cdr3_nt: TGTGCCAGCAGGACGGGACTTAACACAGATACGCAGTATTTT

d_call: TRBD1
v_call: TRBV5-1
clone_size: many
j_call: TRBJ1-6
cdr3_length: 13
cdr3_aa: CASTRTTGEHLHF
cdr3_nt: TGCGCCAGCACGCGGACGACAGGGGAGCACCTCCACTTT

d_call: .
v_call: TRBV6-2/TRBV6-3
clone_size: many
j_call: TRBJ1-1
cdr3_length: 15
cdr3_aa: CASTQTWVLNTEAFF
cdr3_nt: TGTGCCAGCACCCAAACATGGGTCTTGAACACTGAAGCTTTCTTT

d_call: .
v_call: TRBV4-1
clone_size: many
j_call: TRBJ1-6
cdr3_length: 16
cdr3_aa: CASSQEGQGINSPLHF
cdr3_nt: TGCGCCAGCAGCCAAGAAGGTCAGGGGATAAATTCACCCCTCCACTTT

d_call: .
v_call: TRBV6-5
clone_size: many
j_call: TRBJ2-3
cdr3_length: 15
cdr3_aa: CATPPGGRGADTQYF
cdr3_nt: TGTGCCACACCACCCGGGGGCAGGGGGGCAGATACGCAGTATTTT

d_call: .
v_call: TRBV7-9
clone_size: few
j_call: TRBJ1-2
cdr3_length: 12
cdr3_aa: CASSLANYGYTF
cdr3_nt: TGTGCCAGCAGCTTAGCGAACTATGGCTACACCTTC

d_call: .
v_call: TRBV10-2
clone_size: .
j_call: TRBJ2-2
cdr3_length: 15
cdr3_aa: CASSGDGERTGEPFF
cdr3_nt: TGCGCCAGCAGTGGGGACGGGGAGAGGACCGGGGAGCCGTTTTTT

d_call: TRBD1
v_call: TRBV3-1
clone_size: many
j_call: TRBJ2-1
cdr3_length: 17
cdr3_aa: CASSQVWGQGVGNEQFF
cdr3_nt: TGTGCCAGCAGCCAAGTTTGGGGACAGGGTGTCGGCAATGAGCAGTTCTTC

d_call: TRBD1
v_call: TRBV4-1
clone_size: few
j_call: TRBJ1-5
cdr3_length: 16
cdr3_aa: CASSHQTGAFNQPQHF
cdr3_nt: TGCGCCAGCAGCCACCAGACAGGGGCCTTCAATCAGCCCCAGCATTTT

d_call: .
v_call: TRBV28
clone_size: many
j_call: TRBJ1-5
cdr3_length: 14
cdr3_aa: CASRPGGSNQPQHF
cdr3_nt: TGTGCCAGCAGACCCGGGGGGAGCAATCAGCCCCAGCATTTT

d_call: TRBD1
v_call: TRBV6-1
clone_size: many
j_call: TRBJ1-5
cdr3_length: 13
cdr3_aa: CASRTGDHQPQHF
cdr3_nt: TGTGCCAGCAGGACAGGGGACCATCAGCCCCAGCATTTT

d_call: .
v_call: TRBV10-2
clone_size: many
j_call: TRBJ1-5
cdr3_length: 17
cdr3_aa: CASSPSRGPATGQPQHF
cdr3_nt: TGCGCCAGCAGTCCCTCCAGGGGACCCGCCACCGGTCAGCCCCAGCATTTT

d_call: .
v_call: TRBV12-3/TRBV12-4
clone_size: few
j_call: TRBJ2-7
cdr3_length: 17
cdr3_aa: CASSSTIPGVPSYEQYF
cdr3_nt: TGTGCCAGCAGTTCTACCATCCCAGGGGTGCCCTCCTACGAGCAGTACTTC

d_call: TRBD1
v_call: TRBV28
clone_size: many
j_call: TRBJ2-7
cdr3_length: 17
cdr3_aa: CASSSPPGQVRIYEQYF
cdr3_nt: TGTGCCAGCAGTTCTCCTCCCGGACAGGTGCGGATCTACGAGCAGTACTTC

d_call: .
v_call: TRBV5-1
clone_size: many
j_call: TRBJ2-1
cdr3_length: 16
cdr3_aa: CASSLRLDWSYNEQFF
cdr3_nt: TGCGCCAGCAGCTTACGGCTAGATTGGTCCTACAATGAGCAGTTCTTC

d_call: .
v_call: TRBV12-3/TRBV12-4
clone_size: many
j_call: TRBJ2-5
cdr3_length: 14
cdr3_aa: CASSFGPTRETQYF
cdr3_nt: TGTGCCAGCAGTTTTGGTCCGACCCGGGAGACCCAGTACTTC

d_call: .
v_call: TRBV4-1
clone_size: many
j_call: TRBJ1-5
cdr3_length: 16
cdr3_aa: CASSQGSGYSNQPQHF
cdr3_nt: TGCGCCAGCAGCCAAGGATCGGGATATAGCAATCAGCCCCAGCATTTT

d_call: .
v_call: TRBV12-3/TRBV12-4
clone_size: many
j_call: TRBJ2-1
cdr3_length: 13
cdr3_aa: CASSLDFTMKQFF
cdr3_nt: TGTGCCAGCAGTTTAGATTTTACAATGAAGCAGTTCTTC

d_call: .
v_call: TRBV2
clone_size: many
j_call: TRBJ1-2
cdr3_length: 13
cdr3_aa: CASSDGRYYGYTF
cdr3_nt: TGTGCCAGCAGTGATGGCAGATACTATGGCTACACCTTC

d_call: .
v_call: TRBV12-3/TRBV12-4
clone_size: many
j_call: TRBJ1-1
cdr3_length: 12
cdr3_aa: CASGRLGTEAFF
cdr3_nt: TGTGCCAGCGGTCGTCTAGGGACTGAAGCTTTCTTT

d_call: TRBD1
v_call: TRBV20-1
clone_size: .
j_call: TRBJ1-2
cdr3_length: 12
cdr3_aa: CSASRGSMGYTF
cdr3_nt: TGCAGTGCTAGCAGGGGGTCGATGGGCTACACCTTC